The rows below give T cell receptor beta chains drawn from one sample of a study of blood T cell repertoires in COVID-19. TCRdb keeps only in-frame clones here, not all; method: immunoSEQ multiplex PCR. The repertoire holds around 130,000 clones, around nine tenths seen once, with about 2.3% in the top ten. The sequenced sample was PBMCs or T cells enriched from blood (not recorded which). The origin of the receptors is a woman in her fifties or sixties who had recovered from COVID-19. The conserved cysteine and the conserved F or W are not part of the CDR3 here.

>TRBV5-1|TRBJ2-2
ASSSGTSGGGELF
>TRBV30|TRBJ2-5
AWSGGLQETQY
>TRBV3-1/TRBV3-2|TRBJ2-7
ASSPGTGPTYEQY
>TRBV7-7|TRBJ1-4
ASSPDWVSSSEKLF
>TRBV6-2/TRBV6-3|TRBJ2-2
ASSYSGSGELF
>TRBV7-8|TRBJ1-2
ASSLGQRPLGYT
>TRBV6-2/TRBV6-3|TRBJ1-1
ASSWTHEGTEAF
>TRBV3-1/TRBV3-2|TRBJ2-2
ASSNVGQGANTGELF
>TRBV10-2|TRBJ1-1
ASSRQGNSEAF
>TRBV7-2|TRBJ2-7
ASSATTSGGFYEQY
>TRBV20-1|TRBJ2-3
SASGGGTDTQY
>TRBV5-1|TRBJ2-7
ASSSQSEQY
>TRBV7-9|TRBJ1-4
ASSLATGGASEKLF
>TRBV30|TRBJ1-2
AWIRSNYGYT
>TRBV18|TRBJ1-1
ASSPTNRGGNTEAF
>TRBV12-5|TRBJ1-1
ASGPGQKNTEAF